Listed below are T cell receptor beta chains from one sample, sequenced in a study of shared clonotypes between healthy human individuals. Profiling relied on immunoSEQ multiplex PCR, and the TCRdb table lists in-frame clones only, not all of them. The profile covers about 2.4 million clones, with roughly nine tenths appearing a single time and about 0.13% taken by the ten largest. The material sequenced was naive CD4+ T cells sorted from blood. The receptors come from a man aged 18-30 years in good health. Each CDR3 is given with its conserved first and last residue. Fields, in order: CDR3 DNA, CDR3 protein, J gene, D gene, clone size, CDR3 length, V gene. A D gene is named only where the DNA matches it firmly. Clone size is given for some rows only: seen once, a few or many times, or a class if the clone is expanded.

DNA: TGTGCCAGCAGCCAATTCAGGAACACTGAAGCTTTCTTT
CDR3: CASSQFRNTEAFF
J: TRBJ1-1
D: NA
size: NA
length: 13
V: TRBV16

DNA: TGTGCCTGGAGTGTAGTCACCGGGGAGACCCAGTACTTC
CDR3: CAWSVVTGETQYF
J: TRBJ2-5
D: NA
size: NA
length: 13
V: TRBV30

DNA: TGCAGTGCTACAGGGACCTACGAGCAGTACTTC
CDR3: CSATGTYEQYF
J: TRBJ2-7
D: NA
size: few
length: 11
V: TRBV20-1

DNA: TGTGCCAGCAGCCAAGGGGACAGGGGGACCCAGTACTTC
CDR3: CASSQGDRGTQYF
J: TRBJ2-5
D: TRBD1
size: NA
length: 13
V: TRBV14

DNA: TGTGCCATCAGTAGCAAGTTACAAGAGACCCAGTACTTC
CDR3: CAISSKLQETQYF
J: TRBJ2-5
D: NA
size: NA
length: 13
V: TRBV10-3

DNA: TGTGCCAGCAGCCAAAGGCCAGCCGAAGGAAACACCATATATTTT
CDR3: CASSQRPAEGNTIYF
J: TRBJ1-3
D: NA
size: NA
length: 15
V: TRBV4-2

DNA: TGTGCCAGCAGACCCAAAGACAGGGGGCTGTACGAGCAGTACTTC
CDR3: CASRPKDRGLYEQYF
J: TRBJ2-7
D: TRBD1
size: NA
length: 15
V: TRBV27

DNA: TGTGCCCGGAGTCCACTAAGGGGGGTCCTTCAATTT
CDR3: CARSPLRGVLQF
J: TRBJ1-4
D: NA
size: NA
length: 12
V: TRBV30

DNA: TGTGCCACTGGACCAGCCGGGATGGAAGGCTACGAGCAGTACTTC
CDR3: CATGPAGMEGYEQYF
J: TRBJ2-7
D: NA
size: NA
length: 15
V: TRBV10-3

DNA: TGTGCCAGCAGCCAGAACCCGGACAGGAACACCGGGGAGCTGTTTTTT
CDR3: CASSQNPDRNTGELFF
J: TRBJ2-2
D: NA
size: NA
length: 16
V: TRBV7-8

DNA: TGTGCCTCGGGGACTAGCGGATCGAACACCGGGGAGCTGTTTTTT
CDR3: CASGTSGSNTGELFF
J: TRBJ2-2
D: TRBD2
size: NA
length: 15
V: TRBV2

DNA: TGTGCCAGCAGTACCACGTGGGGAAGGAACACTGAAGCTTTCTTT
CDR3: CASSTTWGRNTEAFF
J: TRBJ1-1
D: NA
size: few
length: 15
V: TRBV28

DNA: TGCGCCAGCAGCGACGCGGGAAGGAATCAGCCCCAGCATTTT
CDR3: CASSDAGRNQPQHF
J: TRBJ1-5
D: NA
size: NA
length: 14
V: TRBV4-1

DNA: TGTGCCAGCGGGATTAAAAGCTCCTACGAGCAGTACTTC
CDR3: CASGIKSSYEQYF
J: TRBJ2-7
D: NA
size: once
length: 13
V: TRBV27

DNA: TGTGCCAGCAGTCCCCGGGGGGGGCCTTGCACAGATACGCAGTATTTT
CDR3: CASSPRGGPCTDTQYF
J: TRBJ2-3
D: TRBD2
size: once
length: 16
V: TRBV6-9

DNA: TGCAGCGTCAGGACAGGGAACTATGGCTACACCTTC
CDR3: CSVRTGNYGYTF
J: TRBJ1-2
D: TRBD1
size: NA
length: 12
V: TRBV29-1

DNA: TGTGCCAGCAGTCCCGTGGGCTACGAGCAGTACTTC
CDR3: CASSPVGYEQYF
J: TRBJ2-7
D: NA
size: NA
length: 12
V: TRBV6-5

DNA: TGTGCCAGCAGCTTAGGTCTTTTCTCTGGAAACACCATATATTTT
CDR3: CASSLGLFSGNTIYF
J: TRBJ1-3
D: NA
size: few
length: 15
V: TRBV7-9

DNA: TGTGCCAGCACCAACCGACGGGGAAACACAGATACGCAGTATTTT
CDR3: CASTNRRGNTDTQYF
J: TRBJ2-3
D: NA
size: NA
length: 15
V: TRBV6-6

DNA: TGTGCCAGCTCACCAGAGGGGGAAAGCTATGGCTACACCTTC
CDR3: CASSPEGESYGYTF
J: TRBJ1-2
D: NA
size: NA
length: 14
V: TRBV18

DNA: TGTGCCAGCTCACCAACCCGTACCGGGACAGGGTCCGGGCGGGAGGCCTACGAGCAGTACTTC
CDR3: CASSPTRTGTGSGREAYEQYF
J: TRBJ2-7
D: NA
size: NA
length: 21
V: TRBV18

DNA: TGTGCCATCAGTGAGTCGAGGGACGACGAGACCCAGTACTTC
CDR3: CAISESRDDETQYF
J: TRBJ2-5
D: NA
size: NA
length: 14
V: TRBV10-3

DNA: TGTGCCAGCTCGGATGCAACTAATGAAAAACTGTTTTTT
CDR3: CASSDATNEKLFF
J: TRBJ1-4
D: NA
size: NA
length: 13
V: TRBV18

DNA: TGTGCCAGCAGTGAGAGGAGTAATGAAAAACTGTTTTTT
CDR3: CASSERSNEKLFF
J: TRBJ1-4
D: NA
size: NA
length: 13
V: TRBV2

DNA: TGCGCCAGCAGCTCAGTGGACTACCTCACCGGGGAGCTGTTTTTT
CDR3: CASSSVDYLTGELFF
J: TRBJ2-2
D: NA
size: NA
length: 15
V: TRBV4-1

DNA: TGTGCCAGCAGCCCGAGGCAGGGATCAGGAGAGACCCAGTACTTC
CDR3: CASSPRQGSGETQYF
J: TRBJ2-5
D: NA
size: NA
length: 15
V: TRBV5-4

DNA: TGTGCCTGGAGTGTACAAGGGGGCCTGAACACCGGGGAGCTGTTTTTT
CDR3: CAWSVQGGLNTGELFF
J: TRBJ2-2
D: TRBD1
size: NA
length: 16
V: TRBV30

DNA: TGTGCCACCCATGGAACGGGACAGGGGTCCAATGAGCAGTTCTTC
CDR3: CATHGTGQGSNEQFF
J: TRBJ2-1
D: TRBD1
size: NA
length: 15
V: TRBV25-1

DNA: TGTGCCAGCAGTGATCCCCCCCAGGGGGACATCCAAGAGACCCAGTACTTC
CDR3: CASSDPPQGDIQETQYF
J: TRBJ2-5
D: TRBD1
size: NA
length: 17
V: TRBV6-4

DNA: TGCGCCAGCAGCTTGGTGGCAGCAGACTACGAGCAGTACTTC
CDR3: CASSLVAADYEQYF
J: TRBJ2-7
D: NA
size: NA
length: 14
V: TRBV5-1

DNA: TGTGCCAGCAGCCAGGGGGTCCAGAGGAACACTGAAGCTTTCTTT
CDR3: CASSQGVQRNTEAFF
J: TRBJ1-1
D: TRBD1
size: NA
length: 15
V: TRBV5-4

DNA: TGCAGCGTTCTCAGGGGGATCCACGAGCAGTACTTC
CDR3: CSVLRGIHEQYF
J: TRBJ2-7
D: TRBD1
size: NA
length: 12
V: TRBV29-1

DNA: TGTGCCAGCAGCAAAGTACAGTTCACTAATGAAAAACTGTTTTTT
CDR3: CASSKVQFTNEKLFF
J: TRBJ1-4
D: NA
size: NA
length: 15
V: TRBV21-1

DNA: TGTGCCAGCAGCCTAACCCTTTTAGCGGGGGGGAGGAATGAGCAGTTCTTC
CDR3: CASSLTLLAGGRNEQFF
J: TRBJ2-1
D: TRBD2
size: NA
length: 17
V: TRBV5-4

DNA: TGTGCCATCAGTCCGGGACAGGTAACCTACGAGCAGTACTTC
CDR3: CAISPGQVTYEQYF
J: TRBJ2-7
D: TRBD1
size: NA
length: 14
V: TRBV10-3

DNA: TGTGCCAGCAGTTATATGACAGATCCCGGGGAGCTGTTTTTT
CDR3: CASSYMTDPGELFF
J: TRBJ2-2
D: NA
size: once
length: 14
V: TRBV6-6

DNA: TGTGCCAGCAGCTTCCTGGTACAGGGACCCCAGCATTTT
CDR3: CASSFLVQGPQHF
J: TRBJ1-5
D: NA
size: NA
length: 13
V: TRBV7-2

DNA: TGCGCCAGCAGCCCTCCGGGGTCGAGGACAGATACGCAGTATTTT
CDR3: CASSPPGSRTDTQYF
J: TRBJ2-3
D: NA
size: NA
length: 15
V: TRBV5-1

DNA: TGCAGTGCTGCTACAGGTCTTGAAGCTTTCTTT
CDR3: CSAATGLEAFF
J: TRBJ1-1
D: NA
size: NA
length: 11
V: TRBV20-1

DNA: TGTGCCAGCAGCTACCCCCCCGATCTCAACACCGGGGAGCTGTTTTTT
CDR3: CASSYPPDLNTGELFF
J: TRBJ2-2
D: NA
size: NA
length: 16
V: TRBV11-2

DNA: TGTGCTAGTGGTTTGACACAGGGGCTTAACTATGGCTACACCTTC
CDR3: CASGLTQGLNYGYTF
J: TRBJ1-2
D: TRBD1
size: NA
length: 15
V: TRBV12-5

DNA: TGCGCCAGCAGCTTGAGGTCTAGCGGGAGCACAGATACGCAGTATTTT
CDR3: CASSLRSSGSTDTQYF
J: TRBJ2-3
D: TRBD2
size: NA
length: 16
V: TRBV5-1

DNA: TGTGCCAGCAGTTCTTTAGGACAGGGCTATGGCTACACCTTC
CDR3: CASSSLGQGYGYTF
J: TRBJ1-2
D: TRBD1
size: NA
length: 14
V: TRBV27

DNA: TGTGCCAGCAGTATAACTAGGAACACCGGGGAGCTGTTTTTT
CDR3: CASSITRNTGELFF
J: TRBJ2-2
D: NA
size: NA
length: 14
V: TRBV6-5

DNA: TGTGCCAGCAGTTTATTGGAGAAGAACACTGAAGCTTTCTTT
CDR3: CASSLLEKNTEAFF
J: TRBJ1-1
D: NA
size: NA
length: 14
V: TRBV28

DNA: TGTGCCAGCAGCCCGGAAGACTACTACAATGAGCAGTTCTTC
CDR3: CASSPEDYYNEQFF
J: TRBJ2-1
D: NA
size: NA
length: 14
V: TRBV7-2

DNA: TGTGCCAGCACCCCACTAGCGGGGGGGCCCGGTGAGCAGTTCTTC
CDR3: CASTPLAGGPGEQFF
J: TRBJ2-1
D: TRBD2
size: NA
length: 15
V: TRBV2

DNA: TGTGCCAGCAGCTTCGGTCAGGGGGCCACAACTAATGAAAAACTGTTTTTT
CDR3: CASSFGQGATTNEKLFF
J: TRBJ1-4
D: TRBD1
size: few
length: 17
V: TRBV7-2

DNA: TGTGCCAGCAGCCCACAAGGCCAAACCCGGTTCTTC
CDR3: CASSPQGQTRFF
J: TRBJ2-1
D: NA
size: NA
length: 12
V: TRBV7-9

DNA: TGTGCCAGCAGCTTAGAACCGTCCGGGGGGCACGGCTATGGCTACACCTTC
CDR3: CASSLEPSGGHGYGYTF
J: TRBJ1-2
D: NA
size: NA
length: 17
V: TRBV7-2

DNA: TGTGCCAGCAGCCTGTCAGGGGGTGCTTCTTCACCCCTCCACTTT
CDR3: CASSLSGGASSPLHF
J: TRBJ1-6
D: TRBD1
size: once
length: 15
V: TRBV9

DNA: TGTGCCAGCAGGGGGTGGACAGGGGCTGGAAACACCATATATTTT
CDR3: CASRGWTGAGNTIYF
J: TRBJ1-3
D: TRBD1
size: NA
length: 15
V: TRBV6-4

DNA: TGCGCCAGCAGCCCAGCAGGTGGACAGGGGAACCCCTACGAGCAGTACTTC
CDR3: CASSPAGGQGNPYEQYF
J: TRBJ2-7
D: TRBD1
size: NA
length: 17
V: TRBV4-1

DNA: TGTGCCTGGAGTACGGGGTCCTATGGCTACACCTTC
CDR3: CAWSTGSYGYTF
J: TRBJ1-2
D: NA
size: few
length: 12
V: TRBV30

DNA: TGTGCCATCGGGCAGGATCAAGAGACCCAGTACTTC
CDR3: CAIGQDQETQYF
J: TRBJ2-5
D: NA
size: NA
length: 12
V: TRBV10-3